The present entry profiles one T cell receptor (beta chain) with its context. PCR primers comprised 60 Vbeta and 13 Jbeta primers. Assay used: immunoSEQ multiplex PCR; TCRdb lists only in-frame clones, some missing. Here the sample spans 130,000 or so clones, about four fifths being singletons. The CDR3 runs to 16 residues. Trimming cost V 0 bases and J 2 bases, with 10 bases left between them. In germline, CDR1 is SEHNR, CDR2 FQNEAQ (reference sequence). The record originates from a study of cytomegalovirus exposure and HLA in healthy donors. The J gene is TRBJ2-2, the V gene TRBV7-9, with D possibly TRBD1 on 6 matching bases. The clonotype originates from a male donor in good health and CMV-seronegative. Sequences were obtained from PBMCs. This chain's CDR3 is CASSLARQDNTGELFF. The CDR3 DNA reads as TGTGCCAGCAGCTTAGCGCGACAGGATAACACCGGGGAGCTGTTTTTT. Combining the CDR3 with reference TRBV7-9 and TRBJ2-2 gives the whole variable domain DTGVSQNPRHKITKRGQNVTFRCDPISEHNRLYWYRQTLGQGPEFLTYFQNEAQLEKSRLLSDRFSAERPKGSFSTLEIQRTEQGDSAMYLCASSLARQDNTGELFFGEGSRLTVL.